Below, 23 T cell receptor beta chains from the same sample are listed, as sequenced in a study of blood T cell repertoires in COVID-19. Profiled with immunoSEQ multiplex PCR; TCRdb holds only in-frame clones, not every one. The table lists about 330,000 clones, 86% of them singletons. Sequencing was done on a sample of peripheral blood. All receptors come from a woman aged 50 to 60 with acute or convalescent COVID-19.

The chain's CDR3 is CASSLSGESEAFF. In DNA, the CDR3 is TGTGCCAGCAGTTTGTCCGGGGAGTCTGAAGCTTTCTTT. V gene TRBV12-3 or TRBV12-4 combines with J gene TRBJ1-1; D ambiguous. Deletions cut 3 bases from V and 6 bases from J, with 11 bases between. The CDR3 contains 13 residues.

The rearrangement uses TRBV18 and TRBJ2-7; D is perhaps TRBD1 (6 bases). The CDR3 runs to 15 residues. Germline-derived CDR1 and CDR2 are KGHSH and LQKENI. Trimming took 3 bases from V and 4 from J, leaving 16 bases between them. The CDR3 DNA follows: TGTGCCAGCTCACCCCCGGCAGGGGCATCTTACGAGCAGTACTTC. Translated, it gives CASSPPAGASYEQYF.

The chain is built from TRBV6-6 and TRBJ2-2, with 8 bases matching TRBD1. The germline V gene encodes CDR1 MNHNY and CDR2 SVGAGI (reference sequence). The CDR3 has 15 amino acids. The ends lost 2 bases at V and 5 bases at J; junction bases unmatched: 4. The DNA for the CDR3 is TGTGCCAGCAGTTACAGGCAGGGGGCAACCGGGGAGCTGTTTTTT. Residues: CASSYRQGATGELFF.

J is TRBJ2-7 and V is TRBV5-5; a weak D match, TRBD2 (6 bases). The CDR3 contains 17 residues. The ends were cut back, 3 bases at V and 2 bases at J, with 21 bases in the middle. Germline V lookup: CDR1 SGHKS, CDR2 YYEKEE (reference sequence). The CDR3 here is CASSYDSAGSYPYEQYF. In DNA form, the CDR3 reads TGTGCCAGCAGCTATGATTCCGCCGGGAGTTACCCCTACGAGCAGTACTTC.

The CDR3 DNA follows: TGTGCCAGCAGGCCAGAGGGGGGGACAGGGGGCAAATTGAACATCAATGAGCAGTTCTTC. Protein: CASRPEGGTGGKLNINEQFF. J is TRBJ2-1 and V is TRBV27; 12 nucleotides line up with TRBD1. V shed 6 bases, J shed 6 bases, and the junction held 21 bases outside the gene matches. This CDR3 region has 20 residues. Germline-derived CDR1 and CDR2 are MNHEY and SMNVEV (reference sequence).

The J gene is TRBJ1-2, the V gene TRBV5-1, with no clear D. Germline values: CDR1 SGHRS, CDR2 YFSETQ. The length of the CDR3 is 15 residues. V was cut by 1 base and J by 1 base, with 11 bases left in between. The CDR3 coding sequence is TGCGCCAGCAGCTTGCGAGGTGGACTTAACTATGGCTACACCTTC. Translation gives CASSLRGGLNYGYTF. The entire variable domain, with the rest obtained from reference TRBV5-1 and TRBJ1-2, is as follows: KAGVTQTPRYLIKTRGQQVTLSCSPISGHRSVSWYQQTPGQGLQFLFEYFSETQRNKGNFPGRFSGRQFSNSRSEMNVSTLELGDSALYLCASSLRGGLNYGYTFGSGTRLTVV.

The chain has TRBV7-9 and TRBJ2-7; possible D gene TRBD2, 6 bases. This CDR3 is 16 amino acids long. Germline V CDR1 and CDR2: SEHNR, FQNEAQ (reference sequence). V was cut by 5 bases and J by 1 base, with 18 bases left in between. The CDR3 loop reads CASSPRDLYTSYEQYF. In DNA form, the CDR3 reads TGTGCCAGCAGCCCCCGGGACTTATACACATCCTACGAGCAGTACTTC.

In this sample, this clone turned up a few times. The chain couples TRBV2 to TRBJ2-7; 7 bases agree with TRBD2. The CDR3 loop spans 14 amino acids. V lost 4 bases and J lost 2; bases outside the gene matches: 5. Germline V CDR1 and CDR2: SNHLY, FYNNEI. The DNA for the CDR3 is TGTGCCAGCAGTGTGGGCGGGAGACCCTACGAGCAGTACTTC. Its protein product is CASSVGGRPYEQYF.

The chain couples TRBV7-3 to TRBJ2-4, with D tentatively TRBD1 (6 bases). The germline V gene has CDR1 SGHTA and CDR2 FQGTGA. Trimming removed 5 bases from V and 5 bases from J, with 10 bases in between. The CDR3 contains 13 residues. The CDR3 coding sequence is TGTGCCAGCAGCGCGACAGGAGAAAACATTCAGTACTTC. Protein: CASSATGENIQYF. Using reference TRBV7-3 and TRBJ2-4 for the parts outside the CDR3, the full variable domain is GAGVSQTPSNKVTEKGKYVELRCDPISGHTALYWYRQSLGQGPEFLIYFQGTGAADDSGLPNDRFFAVRPEGSVSTLKIQRTERGDSAVYLCASSATGENIQYFGAGTRLSVL.

The chain employs TRBV2 and TRBJ2-3, with TRBD2 as a possible D gene (6 bases). Germline V CDR1 and CDR2: SNHLY, FYNNEI. Trimming cost V 2 bases and J 6 bases, with 9 bases left between them. The CDR3 is 13 residues long. The CDR3 coding sequence is TGTGCCAGCAGTGAACATAGCGGTGATACGCAGTATTTT. It is translated as CASSEHSGDTQYF.

This chain links TRBV28 with TRBJ1-2, with TRBD1 matching 10 bases. Germline CDR1 and CDR2: MDHEN and SYDVKM. Germline trimming cut 3 bases from V and 4 bases from J; bases unmatched to any gene: 8. This CDR3 spans 16 amino acids. The CDR3 spells CASSLGTGAEAYGYTF. The CDR3 DNA sequence: TGTGCCAGCAGTTTGGGGACAGGGGCCGAGGCCTATGGCTACACCTTC.

This clone has just a few counts. CDR3 coding DNA: TGCGCCAGCGGATCCGGACAGGGACAGGCCTACGAGCAGTACTTC. Translating gives CASGSGQGQAYEQYF. The chain has TRBV5-1 and TRBJ2-7, with 8 bases matching TRBD1. The CDR3 consists of 15 residues. Germline trimming cut 7 bases from V and 2 bases from J; bases unmatched to any gene: 11. Germline V gene sequence: CDR1 SGHRS, CDR2 YFSETQ.

Only a few counts were recorded for this clone. The chain is built from TRBV25-1 and TRBJ2-2, with D possibly TRBD1 on 5 matching bases. With 6 bases removed from V and 6 bases from J, the gap between germline ends came to 8 bases. Germline V gene lookup returns CDR1 MGHDK and CDR2 SYGVNS. The CDR3 contains 12 residues. The CDR3 region has the DNA TGTGCCAGCAGCAGGGCGGCCGGGGAGCTGTTTTTT. Translation gives CASSRAAGELFF.

The rearrangement joins TRBV3-1 (or the pseudogene TRBV3-2) to TRBJ2-1; D perhaps matches TRBD2 (7 bases). Trimming took off 10 bases at V and 6 bases at J, with 16 bases between the two ends. This CDR3 contains 13 residues. CDR1 is LGHDT and CDR2 is YNNKEL in the germline V gene (reference sequence). CDR3 in amino acids: CATRTGGLNEQFF. The CDR3, as DNA: TGTGCCACCCGTACCGGGGGGCTCAATGAGCAGTTCTTC.

This clone showed up just a few times. The chain carries TRBV6-5 and TRBJ2-2; D not certain. This CDR3 has 15 amino acids. In germline, CDR1 is MNHEY, CDR2 SVGAGI. V shed 6 bases and J shed 3 bases, with 14 bases lying between them. CDR3 region: CASSQSVTHTGELFF. The CDR3 nucleotides are TGTGCCAGCAGCCAATCAGTGACTCACACCGGGGAGCTGTTTTTT.

V and J are TRBV27 and TRBJ1-3; possibly TRBD1 for D (5 bases). The V end was cut by 4 bases, the J end by 2 bases, with 12 bases between. From germline, CDR1 is MNHEY and CDR2 SMNVEV (reference sequence). The CDR3 is 15 residues long. CDR3 nucleotide sequence: TGTGCCAGCAGTTACGACACGGGGGCTGGAAACACCATATATTTT. Protein sequence: CASSYDTGAGNTIYF.

The chain employs TRBV5-1 and TRBJ2-7; TRBD2 matches 12 bases. Losses at the gene ends were 7 bases for V and 6 bases for J; bases not matched to a gene: 8. Germline loops: CDR1 SGHRS, CDR2 YFSETQ. The length of the CDR3 is 14 residues. The CDR3 sequence is CASGALAGGVEQYF. The DNA of the CDR3 is TGCGCCAGCGGCGCCCTAGCGGGAGGGGTCGAGCAGTACTTC.

This clone came up once. The gene calls are TRBV30 and TRBJ2-6; the D gene is possibly TRBD1 (5 bases). CDR1 and CDR2 from the germline V gene are GTSNPN and SVGIG (reference sequence). The length of the CDR3 is 15 residues. Trimming pared 8 bases from V and 0 bases from J, leaving 14 bases between. The CDR3 reads CARVGRGSGANVLTF. CDR3 sequence (DNA): TGTGCCCGAGTGGGTAGGGGCTCTGGGGCCAACGTCCTGACTTTC.

This clone was detected a few times. Here the CDR3 DNA reads TGTGCCAGCAGTGAACAGGTAGACTATGGCTACACCTTC. This sequence encodes CASSEQVDYGYTF. The rearrangement links TRBV6-1 to TRBJ1-2; D gene unclear. The CDR3 contains 13 residues. V was cut by 2 bases and J by 3 bases, with 7 bases left in between. Germline CDR1 is MNHNS and CDR2 is SASEGT.

CDR3 sequence: CASSTTGVRDQPQHF. Here the CDR3 DNA reads TGTGCCAGTAGTACGACAGGGGTGAGGGATCAGCCCCAGCATTTT. The chain recombines TRBV19 with TRBJ1-5; TRBD1 matches 8 bases. CDR3 length equals 15 residues. V lost 4 bases, J lost 5 bases, and 7 bases stayed unmatched. Germline assignment: CDR1 LNHDA and CDR2 SQIVND (reference sequence).

V gene TRBV6-2 or TRBV6-3 combines with J gene TRBJ1-5, with TRBD1 matching 7 bases. Germline CDR1 MNHEY, CDR2 SVGEGT. The CDR3 extends over 13 amino acids. Trimming at V came to 6 bases and at J to 6 bases, leaving 5 bases not matched to a gene. Written as DNA, the CDR3 is TGTGCCAGCAGCCCAGACAGGGCTCAGCCCCAGCATTTT. Encoded protein: CASSPDRAQPQHF.

The sample holds one count of this clone. The chain joins TRBV6-5 to TRBJ1-5, with a possible D match to TRBD1 (6 bases). The CDR3 sequence is 14 residues long. The V gene's germline CDR1 is MNHEY and CDR2 SVGAGI. With 7 bases removed from V and 0 bases from J, the gap between germline ends came to 10 bases. This chain's CDR3 is CASKQGFSNQPQHF. The CDR3 DNA reads as TGTGCCAGCAAACAGGGTTTTAGCAATCAGCCCCAGCATTTT.

The J gene is TRBJ1-1, the V gene TRBV9; TRBD1 agrees at 10 bases. V was pared by 2 bases and J by 3 bases, with 1 base of the junction left unmatched. The length of the CDR3 is 14 residues. The germline gives CDR1 SGDLS, CDR2 YYNGEE. In DNA form, the CDR3 reads TGTGCCAGCAGCGTGGGACAGGGGTACACTGAAGCTTTCTTT. Encoded protein: CASSVGQGYTEAFF.